The 22 T cell receptor beta chains below all came from one sample that was sequenced in a study of T cells after yellow fever vaccination. One entry per CDR3 protein results from TCRdb running MiXCR on the 5' RACE reads. The table shows about 300,000 distinct CDR3 sequences, with approximately 10% occurring only once. The sample here was CD4+ T cells sorted from PBMCs, taken 5 days after the yellow fever booster vaccination. These receptors were collected from a young man who received the YFV17D yellow fever vaccine.

This clonotype was counted between two and nine times. The gene calls are TRBV5-1 and TRBJ2-2; D possibly uses TRBD1 or TRBD2 (6 bases each). CDR1 and CDR2 (germline): SGHRS, YFSETQ. The CDR3 consists of 13 residues. V lost 4 bases, J lost 6 bases, and 10 bases lay in between. In DNA, the CDR3 is TGCGCCAGCAGCGCCGGGGGCGCCGGGGAGCTGTTTTTT. As protein: CASSAGGAGELFF.

This clonotype has ten or more counts. The chain uses TRBV9 and TRBJ2-4; D uncertain. The CDR3 has 15 amino acids. Trimming shortened V by 2 bases and J by 6 bases, and 15 bases separated the two germline ends. Looked up from germline, CDR1 is SGDLS and CDR2 is YYNGEE. DNA of the CDR3: TGTGCCAGCAGCGTGGATCTGACCACTCCAAACATTCAGTACTTC. It yields the protein CASSVDLTTPNIQYF.

V gene TRBV4-1 combines with J gene TRBJ2-5; 11 nucleotides align to TRBD2. This CDR3 has 18 residues. V lost 1 base to trimming and J lost 5 bases; unmatched junction nucleotides: 12. Germline CDR1 MGHRA, CDR2 YSYEKL. In nucleotides, the CDR3 is TGCGCCAGCAGCCAAGCGAGAGTTAGCGGGGGGGCCTCGGAGACCCAGTACTTC. Protein sequence: CASSQARVSGGASETQYF.

This clonotype has at least ten counts. V is TRBV18 and J is TRBJ2-1, with D unclear. Trimming pared 6 bases from V and 5 bases from J, leaving 17 bases between. CDR1 is KGHSH, CDR2 LQKENI, per germline. This CDR3 comprises 15 residues. This CDR3 reads CASSPAVGYNNEQFF. CDR3 bases: TGTGCCAGCTCCCCCGCCGTCGGATACAACAATGAGCAGTTCTTC.

J is TRBJ1-1 and V is TRBV3-1, with D tentatively TRBD1 (5 bases). CDR1 and CDR2 from the germline V gene are LGHDT and YNNKEL (reference sequence). CDR3 size: 14 residues. V lost 3 bases and J 0 bases, leaving 8 bases between the germline ends. CDR3 in amino acids: CASSQTVMNTEAFF. The CDR3 DNA reads as TGTGCCAGCAGCCAGACAGTCATGAACACTGAAGCTTTCTTT. Looking up the rest from reference TRBV3-1 and TRBJ1-1 gives the full variable domain: DTAVSQTPKYLVTQMGNDKSIKCEQNLGHDTMYWYKQDSKKFLKIMFSYNNKELIINETVPNRFSPKSPDKAHLNLHINSLELGDSAVYFCASSQTVMNTEAFFGQGTRLTVV.

The gene calls are TRBV5-6 and TRBJ2-7; D gene unclear. The germline CDR1 and CDR2 sequences are SGHDT and YYEEEE. This CDR3 region has 14 residues. The V end was cut by 4 bases, the J end by 0 bases, with 11 bases between. This chain's CDR3 is CASSRPPSSYEQYV. The CDR3, as DNA: TGTGCCAGCAGCCGGCCCCCTAGCTCCTACGAGCAGTACGTC.

This chain links TRBV29-1 with TRBJ2-5; perhaps TRBD2 as D (6 bases). The germline gives CDR1 SQVTM, CDR2 ANQGSEA. This CDR3 region has 12 residues. V was cut by 5 bases and J by 3 bases, with 10 bases left in between. Here the CDR3 DNA reads TGCAGCGTTAGAGGCGGGGAAGAGACCCAGTACTTC. Its protein product is CSVRGGEETQYF. Full variable domain (remainder filled in from reference TRBV29-1 and TRBJ2-5): SAVISQKPSRDICQRGTSLTIQCQVDSQVTMMFWYRQQPGQSLTLIATANQGSEATYESGFVIDKFPISRPNLTFSTLTVSNMSPEDSSIYLCSVRGGEETQYFGPGTRLLVL.

This clonotype showed up just a few times. The chain employs TRBV7-3 and TRBJ2-6, with D perhaps being TRBD1 or TRBD2 (6 bases each). The CDR3 extends over 17 amino acids. The ends were cut back, 3 bases at V and 1 base at J, with 13 bases in the middle. Germline V gene data show CDR1 as SGHTA and CDR2 as FQGTGA. CDR3 residues: CASSFGGLPSGANVLTF. The DNA for the CDR3 is TGTGCCAGCAGCTTCGGGGGCTTGCCGTCTGGGGCCAACGTCCTGACTTTC.

This clonotype was detected once. The J gene is TRBJ2-7, the V gene TRBV15, with a weak D call TRBD2 (5 bases). The CDR3 runs to 16 residues. Trimming stripped 0 bases from V and 1 base from J, with 13 bases between. The V gene's germline CDR1 is LNHNV and CDR2 YYDKDF (reference sequence). The CDR3 sequence: CATSRDRGRGSYEQYV. The CDR3 coding sequence is TGTGCCACCAGCAGAGATCGAGGTCGGGGATCCTACGAGCAGTACGTC.

The chain carries TRBV5-5 and TRBJ2-7; D is unresolved. The germline CDR1 and CDR2 sequences are SGHKS and YYEKEE (reference sequence). The ends were cut back, 2 bases at V and 1 base at J, with 10 bases in the middle. This CDR3 spans 14 amino acids. DNA for the CDR3: TGTGCCAGCAGCTTTGATATTTTATCCTACGAGCAGTACGTC. This codes for CASSFDILSYEQYV.

The sample holds a few counts of this clonotype. This chain links TRBV30 with TRBJ2-7; TRBD1 is a possible D gene (5 bases). Germline CDR1 GTSNPN, CDR2 SVGIG (reference sequence). The V and J ends lost 0 bases and 0 bases respectively, with 9 bases between them. CDR3 length: 14 residues. CDR3 sequence reads: CAWSVQDISYEQYF. CDR3 sequence (DNA): TGTGCCTGGAGTGTACAGGACATCTCCTACGAGCAGTACTTC.

The chain couples TRBV19 to TRBJ2-3, with D hard to call. Germline CDR1 LNHDA, CDR2 SQIVND (reference sequence). V was clipped by 1 base and J by 2 bases, with 7 bases between them. The CDR3 extends over 14 amino acids. CDR3 loop: CASSIVVSTDTQYF. For the CDR3, the DNA is TGTGCCAGTAGTATAGTTGTCTCCACAGATACGCAGTATTTT.

Ten or more counts support this clonotype. The V and J genes are TRBV6-1 and TRBJ1-2; 7 nucleotides line up with TRBD1. The CDR3 has 13 residues. Germline-derived CDR1 and CDR2 are MNHNS and SASEGT. After removal of 7 bases from V and 6 bases from J, the junction contained 8 bases not matched to a gene. CDR3 residues: CASKSSGGDGYTF. The CDR3 region has the DNA TGTGCCAGCAAATCGTCAGGGGGAGATGGCTACACCTTC.

This clonotype was recorded many times. The V call is TRBV4-3, the J call TRBJ2-3; 10 positions agree with TRBD1. The germline V gene has CDR1 LGHNA and CDR2 YSLEER. The CDR3 is 17 residues long. The V segment lost 2 bases and the J segment 2 bases; nucleotides outside the gene matches: 7. CDR3 nucleotide sequence: TGCGCCAGCAGCCAACTTACCGGGACAGGGGTCACAGATACGCAGTATTTT. Its protein is CASSQLTGTGVTDTQYF.

The chain combines TRBV4-1 with TRBJ2-1; 11 bases are shared with TRBD2. This CDR3 comprises 17 residues. V was clipped by 0 bases and J by 5 bases; unmatched bases: 6. The V gene's germline CDR1 is MGHRA and CDR2 YSYEKL. The CDR3 sequence is CASSQDASGGFNNEQFF. The CDR3 DNA reads TGCGCCAGCAGCCAAGATGCTAGCGGGGGGTTTAACAATGAGCAGTTCTTC.

This clonotype was seen a handful of times. J is TRBJ1-2 and V is TRBV6-5; 12 bases agree with TRBD1. The CDR3 contains 15 residues. The V segment lost 3 bases and the J segment 5 bases; nucleotides outside the gene matches: 4. Germline lookup yields CDR1 MNHEY and CDR2 SVGAGI. The CDR3 region has the DNA TGTGCCAGCAGTTATGCGGGACAGGGGGCGTATGGCTACACCTTC. This sequence encodes CASSYAGQGAYGYTF.

The chain has TRBV6-5 and TRBJ1-6, with 9 bases identical to TRBD1. Looked up from germline, CDR1 is MNHEY and CDR2 is SVGAGI. CDR3 length equals 14 residues. V lost 5 bases and J lost 8; bases outside the gene matches: 4. CDR3 bases: TGTGCCAGCAGTACCGGGACAGGGTATTCACCCCTCCACTTT. It encodes CASSTGTGYSPLHF.

This chain uses TRBV28 with TRBJ1-6; D is ambiguous. There are 16 residues in the CDR3. With 0 bases removed from V and 5 bases from J, the gap between germline ends came to 11 bases. Looked up from germline, CDR1 is MDHEN and CDR2 is SYDVKM. The CDR3 sequence is CASSLWGSPNNSPLHF. In DNA, the CDR3 is TGTGCCAGCAGTTTATGGGGGTCCCCCAATAATTCACCCCTCCACTTT.

This clonotype was counted many times. The chain has TRBV3-1 and TRBJ2-3, with 13 bases matching TRBD2. Germline V lookup: CDR1 LGHDT, CDR2 YNNKEL (reference sequence). With V trimmed by 8 bases and J by 6 bases, 2 bases remained unmatched. This CDR3 spans 13 amino acids. CDR3 nucleotide sequence: TGTGCCAGCCAACTAGCGGGGGGGGATACGCAGTATTTT. It yields the protein CASQLAGGDTQYF.

The chain has TRBV7-2 and TRBJ2-7, with TRBD1 identical over 7 bases. V dropped 5 bases and J dropped 0; count of bases not matched to a gene: 4. CDR1 and CDR2 (germline): SGHTA, FQGNSA. The CDR3 totals 14 residues. The CDR3 DNA reads TGTGCCAGCAGCCTTTGGGACAGCTCCTACGAGCAGTACTTC. Its translation: CASSLWDSSYEQYF.

This clonotype was found a few times. The genes are TRBV7-3 and TRBJ1-6; the match to TRBD1 covers 7 bases. The V segment lost 5 bases and the J segment 13 bases; nucleotides outside the gene matches: 8. CDR3 length: 13 amino acids. Germline V gene data show CDR1 as SGHTA and CDR2 as FQGTGA. The CDR3 region is CASSTGQDRPLHF. In DNA form, the CDR3 reads TGTGCCAGCAGCACAGGACAGGATAGGCCCCTCCACTTT.

The chain employs TRBV24-1 and TRBJ1-2, with no clear D. Germline assignment: CDR1 KGHDR and CDR2 SFDVKD. The CDR3 covers 12 residues. V was cut by 6 bases and J by 6 bases, with 10 bases left in between. The CDR3 DNA sequence: TGTGCCACCAGTCGGCTAGGAGATGGCTACACCTTC. Its translation is CATSRLGDGYTF.